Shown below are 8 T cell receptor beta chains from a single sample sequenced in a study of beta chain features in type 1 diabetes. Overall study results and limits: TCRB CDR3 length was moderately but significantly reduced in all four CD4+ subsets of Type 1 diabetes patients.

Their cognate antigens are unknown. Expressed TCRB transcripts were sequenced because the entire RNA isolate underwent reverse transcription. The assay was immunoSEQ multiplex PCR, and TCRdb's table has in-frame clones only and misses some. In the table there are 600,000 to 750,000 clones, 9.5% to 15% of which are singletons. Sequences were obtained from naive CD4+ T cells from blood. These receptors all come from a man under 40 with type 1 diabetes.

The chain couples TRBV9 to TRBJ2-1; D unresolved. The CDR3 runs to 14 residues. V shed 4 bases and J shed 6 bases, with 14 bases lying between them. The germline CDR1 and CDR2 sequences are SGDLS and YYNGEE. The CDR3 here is CASSPHLARNEQFF. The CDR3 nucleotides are TGTGCCAGCAGCCCCCACCTGGCGCGCAATGAGCAGTTCTTC. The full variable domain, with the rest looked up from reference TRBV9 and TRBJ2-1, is DSGVTQTPKHLITATGQRVTLRCSPRSGDLSVYWYQQSLDQGLQFLIQYYNGEERAKGNILERFSAQQFPDLHSELNLSSLELGDSALYFCASSPHLARNEQFFGPGTRLTVL.

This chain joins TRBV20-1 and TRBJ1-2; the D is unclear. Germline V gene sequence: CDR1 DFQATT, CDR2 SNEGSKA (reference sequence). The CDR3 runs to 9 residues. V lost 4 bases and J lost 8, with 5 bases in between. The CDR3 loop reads CSATDGYTF. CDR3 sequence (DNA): TGCAGTGCTACAGACGGCTACACCTTC.

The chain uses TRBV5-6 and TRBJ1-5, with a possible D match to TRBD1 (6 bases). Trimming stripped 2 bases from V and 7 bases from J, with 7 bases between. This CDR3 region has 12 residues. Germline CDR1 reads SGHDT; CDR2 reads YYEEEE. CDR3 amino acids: CASSFGGQPQHF. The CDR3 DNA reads TGTGCCAGCAGCTTTGGGGGCCAGCCCCAGCATTTT.

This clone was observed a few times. The CDR3 here is CASSSRQGTGGYTF. CDR3 coding DNA: TGTGCCAGCAGCTCCCGACAGGGAACGGGTGGCTACACCTTC. The chain couples TRBV7-3 to TRBJ1-2; 7 bases align to TRBD1. The V gene's germline CDR1 is SGHTA and CDR2 FQGTGA. The CDR3 spans 14 residues. Trimming cost V 4 bases and J 7 bases; bases outside gene matches: 9. Full variable domain (remainder filled in from reference TRBV7-3 and TRBJ1-2): GAGVSQTPSNKVTEKGKYVELRCDPISGHTALYWYRQSLGQGPEFLIYFQGTGAADDSGLPNDRFFAVRPEGSVSTLKIQRTERGDSAVYLCASSSRQGTGGYTFGSGTRLTVV.

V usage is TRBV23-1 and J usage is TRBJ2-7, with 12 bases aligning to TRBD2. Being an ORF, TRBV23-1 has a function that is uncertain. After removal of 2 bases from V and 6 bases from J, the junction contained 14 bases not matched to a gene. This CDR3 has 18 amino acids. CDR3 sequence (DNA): TGCGCCAGCAGTCAACAACTTTGGACTAGCGGGGTTCCGGGCGAGCAGTACTTC. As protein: CASSQQLWTSGVPGEQYF.

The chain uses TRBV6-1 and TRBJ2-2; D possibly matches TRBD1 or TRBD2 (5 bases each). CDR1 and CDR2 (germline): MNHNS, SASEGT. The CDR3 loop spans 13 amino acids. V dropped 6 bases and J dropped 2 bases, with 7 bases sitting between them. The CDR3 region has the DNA TGTGCCAGCAGGGGGACCAACACCGGGGAGCTGTTTTTT. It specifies CASRGTNTGELFF.

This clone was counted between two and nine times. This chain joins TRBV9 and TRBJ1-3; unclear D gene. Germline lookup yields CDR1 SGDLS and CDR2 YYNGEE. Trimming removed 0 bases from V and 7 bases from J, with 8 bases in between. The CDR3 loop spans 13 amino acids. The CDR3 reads CASSVDGRNTIYF. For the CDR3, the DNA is TGTGCCAGCAGCGTAGATGGTCGGAACACCATATATTTT.

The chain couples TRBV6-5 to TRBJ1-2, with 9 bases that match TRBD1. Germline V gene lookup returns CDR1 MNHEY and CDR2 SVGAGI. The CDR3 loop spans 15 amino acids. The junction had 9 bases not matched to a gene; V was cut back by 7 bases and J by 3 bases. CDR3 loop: CASTEDRGADYGYTF. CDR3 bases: TGTGCCAGCACCGAGGACAGGGGCGCTGACTATGGCTACACCTTC.